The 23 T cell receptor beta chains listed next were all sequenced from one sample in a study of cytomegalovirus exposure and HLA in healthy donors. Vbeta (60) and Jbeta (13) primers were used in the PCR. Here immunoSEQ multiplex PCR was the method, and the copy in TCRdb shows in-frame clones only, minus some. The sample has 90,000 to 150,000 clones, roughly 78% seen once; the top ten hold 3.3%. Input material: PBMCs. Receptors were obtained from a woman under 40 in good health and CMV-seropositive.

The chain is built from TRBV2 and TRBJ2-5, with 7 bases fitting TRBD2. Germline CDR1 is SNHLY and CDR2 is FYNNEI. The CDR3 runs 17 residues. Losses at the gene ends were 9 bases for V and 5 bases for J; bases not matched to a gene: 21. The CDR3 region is CASRGGFRTSVRETQYF. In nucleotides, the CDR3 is TGTGCCAGTCGGGGTGGTTTCCGAACTAGCGTTAGGGAGACCCAGTACTTC.

In DNA form, the CDR3 reads TGCGCCAGCAGCTTGGTTGGGACATCCCAAGAGACCCAGTACTTC. It yields the protein CASSLVGTSQETQYF. This chain joins TRBV5-1 and TRBJ2-5; perhaps TRBD1 as D (6 bases). V lost 0 bases and J lost 1, with 10 bases in between. CDR1 and CDR2 (germline): SGHRS, YFSETQ. The CDR3 contains 15 residues.

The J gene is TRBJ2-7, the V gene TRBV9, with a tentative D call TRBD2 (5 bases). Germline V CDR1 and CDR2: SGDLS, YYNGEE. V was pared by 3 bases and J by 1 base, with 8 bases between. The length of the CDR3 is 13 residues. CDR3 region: CASSGGESYEQYF. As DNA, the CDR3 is TGTGCCAGCAGCGGTGGGGAGTCCTACGAGCAGTACTTC.

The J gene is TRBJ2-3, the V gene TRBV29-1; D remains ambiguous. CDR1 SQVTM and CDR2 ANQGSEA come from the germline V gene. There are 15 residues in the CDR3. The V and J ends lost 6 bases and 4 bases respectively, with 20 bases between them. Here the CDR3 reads CSVSDTHGLPDTQYF. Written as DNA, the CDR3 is TGCAGCGTCTCCGACACCCATGGCCTCCCAGATACGCAGTATTTT.

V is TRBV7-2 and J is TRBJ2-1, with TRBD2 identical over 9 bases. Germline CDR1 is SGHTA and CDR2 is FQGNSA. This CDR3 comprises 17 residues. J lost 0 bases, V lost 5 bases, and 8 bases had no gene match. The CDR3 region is CASSRRTSETSYNEQFF. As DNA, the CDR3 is TGTGCCAGCAGCAGGCGGACTAGCGAAACCTCCTACAATGAGCAGTTCTTC.

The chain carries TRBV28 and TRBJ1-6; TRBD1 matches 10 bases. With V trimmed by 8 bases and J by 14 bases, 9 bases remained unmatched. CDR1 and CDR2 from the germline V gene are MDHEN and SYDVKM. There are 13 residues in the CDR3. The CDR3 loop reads CASRGQGPPTLHF. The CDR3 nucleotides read TGTGCCAGCCGGGGACAGGGGCCTCCGACCCTCCACTTT. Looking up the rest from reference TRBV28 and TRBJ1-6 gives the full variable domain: DVKVTQSSRYLVKRTGEKVFLECVQDMDHENMFWYRQDPGLGLRLIYFSYDVKMKEKGDIPEGYSVSREKKERFSLILESASTNQTSMYLCASRGQGPPTLHFGNGTRLTVT.

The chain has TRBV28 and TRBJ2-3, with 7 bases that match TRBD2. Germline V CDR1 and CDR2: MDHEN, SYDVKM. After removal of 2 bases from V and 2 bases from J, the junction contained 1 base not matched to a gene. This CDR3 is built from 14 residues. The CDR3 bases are TGTGCCAGCAGTTTAACTAGCGCCACAGATACGCAGTATTTT. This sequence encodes CASSLTSATDTQYF.

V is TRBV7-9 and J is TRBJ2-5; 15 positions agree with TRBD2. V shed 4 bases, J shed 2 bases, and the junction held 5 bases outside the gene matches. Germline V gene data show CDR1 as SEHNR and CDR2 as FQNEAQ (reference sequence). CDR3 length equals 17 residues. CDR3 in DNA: TGTGCCAGCAGCTCGCGGACTAGCGGGGGGGGACAAGAGACCCAGTACTTC. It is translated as CASSSRTSGGGQETQYF. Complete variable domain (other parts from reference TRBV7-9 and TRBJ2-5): DTGVSQNPRHKITKRGQNVTFRCDPISEHNRLYWYRQTLGQGPEFLTYFQNEAQLEKSRLLSDRFSAERPKGSFSTLEIQRTEQGDSAMYLCASSSRTSGGGQETQYFGPGTRLLVL.

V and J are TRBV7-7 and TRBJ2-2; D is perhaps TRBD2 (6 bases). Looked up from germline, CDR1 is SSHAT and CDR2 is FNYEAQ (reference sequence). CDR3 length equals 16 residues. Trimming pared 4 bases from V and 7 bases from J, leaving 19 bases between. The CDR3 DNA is TGTGCCAGCAGCTCAACTAGCAACCCATCCGACGGGGAGCTGTTTTTT. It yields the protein CASSSTSNPSDGELFF.

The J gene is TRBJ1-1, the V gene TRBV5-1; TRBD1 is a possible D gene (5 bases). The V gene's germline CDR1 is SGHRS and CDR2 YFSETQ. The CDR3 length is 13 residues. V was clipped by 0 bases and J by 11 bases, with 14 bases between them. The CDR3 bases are TGCGCCAGCAGCTTGGAGGAGGGGAGGCCGGCTTTCTTT. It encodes CASSLEEGRPAFF. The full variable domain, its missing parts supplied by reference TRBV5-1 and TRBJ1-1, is KAGVTQTPRYLIKTRGQQVTLSCSPISGHRSVSWYQQTPGQGLQFLFEYFSETQRNKGNFPGRFSGRQFSNSRSEMNVSTLELGDSALYLCASSLEEGRPAFFGQGTRLTVV.

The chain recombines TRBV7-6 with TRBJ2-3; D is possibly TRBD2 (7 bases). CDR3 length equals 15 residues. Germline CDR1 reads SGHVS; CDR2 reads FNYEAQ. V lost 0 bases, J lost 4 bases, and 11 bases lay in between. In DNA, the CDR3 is TGTGCCAGCAGCTTAGCGGGGGGGCAGGCAGATACGCAGTATTTT. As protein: CASSLAGGQADTQYF.

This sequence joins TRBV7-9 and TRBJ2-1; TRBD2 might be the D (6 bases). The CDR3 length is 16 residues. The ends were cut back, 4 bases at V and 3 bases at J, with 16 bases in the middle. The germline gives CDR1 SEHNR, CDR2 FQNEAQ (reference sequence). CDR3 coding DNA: TGTGCCAGCAGCTCGGGTAGAGGGACTTTCTACAATGAGCAGTTCTTC. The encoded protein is CASSSGRGTFYNEQFF.

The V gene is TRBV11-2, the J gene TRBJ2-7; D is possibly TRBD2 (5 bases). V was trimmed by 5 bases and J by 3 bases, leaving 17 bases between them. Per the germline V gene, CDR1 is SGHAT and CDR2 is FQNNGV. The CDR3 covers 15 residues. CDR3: CASSPTDSPNYEQYF. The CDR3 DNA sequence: TGTGCCAGCAGCCCAACGGACTCACCGAACTACGAGCAGTACTTC.

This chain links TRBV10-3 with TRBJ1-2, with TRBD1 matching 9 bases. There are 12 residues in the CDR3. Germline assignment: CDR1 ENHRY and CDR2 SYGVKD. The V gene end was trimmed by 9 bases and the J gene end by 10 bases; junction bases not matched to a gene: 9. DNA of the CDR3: TGTGCCATAACTAGGACAGGGGAGGACTACACCTTC. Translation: CAITRTGEDYTF.

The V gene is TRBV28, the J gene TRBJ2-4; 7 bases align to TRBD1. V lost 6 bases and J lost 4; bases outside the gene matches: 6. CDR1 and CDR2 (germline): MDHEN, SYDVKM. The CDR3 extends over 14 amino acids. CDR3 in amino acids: CASSRLDRKNIQYF. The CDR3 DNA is TGTGCCAGCAGCAGATTGGACAGGAAAAACATTCAGTACTTC. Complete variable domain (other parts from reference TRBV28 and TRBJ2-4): DVKVTQSSRYLVKRTGEKVFLECVQDMDHENMFWYRQDPGLGLRLIYFSYDVKMKEKGDIPEGYSVSREKKERFSLILESASTNQTSMYLCASSRLDRKNIQYFGAGTRLSVL.

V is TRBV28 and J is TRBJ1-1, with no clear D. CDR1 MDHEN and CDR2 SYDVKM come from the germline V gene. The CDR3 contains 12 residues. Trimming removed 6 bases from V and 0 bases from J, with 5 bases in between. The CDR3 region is CASSDLNTEAFF. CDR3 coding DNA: TGTGCCAGCAGCGACTTGAACACTGAAGCTTTCTTT.

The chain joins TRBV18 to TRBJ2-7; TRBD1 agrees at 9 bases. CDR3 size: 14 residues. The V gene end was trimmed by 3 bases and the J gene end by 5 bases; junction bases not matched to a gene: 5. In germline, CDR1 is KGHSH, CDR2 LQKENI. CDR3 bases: TGTGCCAGCTCACCTGGGACAGGGACCCACGAGCAGTACTTC. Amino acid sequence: CASSPGTGTHEQYF.

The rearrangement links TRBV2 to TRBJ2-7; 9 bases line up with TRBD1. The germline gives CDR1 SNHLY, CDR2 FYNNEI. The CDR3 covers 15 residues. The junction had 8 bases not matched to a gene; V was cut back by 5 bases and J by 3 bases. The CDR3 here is CASSPYRGQLYEQYF. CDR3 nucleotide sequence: TGTGCCAGCAGTCCCTACAGGGGGCAGCTCTACGAGCAGTACTTC.

Here the CDR3 reads CASSQPTPKNIQYF. In DNA, the CDR3 is TGCGCCAGCAGCCAACCGACACCGAAAAACATTCAGTACTTC. V usage is TRBV4-1 and J usage is TRBJ2-4; D not certain. CDR3 length: 14 residues. CDR1 and CDR2 from the germline V gene are MGHRA and YSYEKL. The V end lost 2 bases, the J end lost 4 bases, and 9 bases lay between the germline ends.

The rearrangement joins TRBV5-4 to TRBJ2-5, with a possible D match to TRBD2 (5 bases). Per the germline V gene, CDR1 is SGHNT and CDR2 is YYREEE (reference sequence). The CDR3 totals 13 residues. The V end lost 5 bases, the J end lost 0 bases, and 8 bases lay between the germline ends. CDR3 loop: CASRMTNQETQYF. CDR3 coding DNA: TGTGCCAGCAGGATGACTAACCAAGAGACCCAGTACTTC.

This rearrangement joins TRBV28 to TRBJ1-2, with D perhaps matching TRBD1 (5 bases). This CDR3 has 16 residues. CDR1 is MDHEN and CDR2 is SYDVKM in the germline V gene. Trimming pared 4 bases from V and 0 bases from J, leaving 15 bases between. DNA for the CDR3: TGTGCCAGCAGTTCCCCCTCAGGGATTCCTAACTATGGCTACACCTTC. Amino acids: CASSSPSGIPNYGYTF.

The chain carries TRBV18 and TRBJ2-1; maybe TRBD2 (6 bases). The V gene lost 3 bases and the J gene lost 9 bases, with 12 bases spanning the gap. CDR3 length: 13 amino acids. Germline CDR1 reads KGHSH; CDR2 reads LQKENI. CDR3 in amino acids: CASSPAGPGEQFF. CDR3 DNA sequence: TGTGCCAGCTCACCCGCGGGGCCAGGTGAGCAGTTCTTC.

This CDR3 reads CASSLRGSGNIQYF. CDR3 bases: TGTGCCAGCAGTTTAAGGGGGTCGGGGAACATTCAGTACTTC. The chain recombines TRBV28 with TRBJ2-4; tentatively, D is TRBD1 (6 bases). The CDR3 runs 14 residues. Per germline, CDR1 MDHEN and CDR2 SYDVKM. V was cut by 2 bases and J by 7 bases, with 12 bases left in between.